This T cell receptor beta chain was sequenced in a study of immune evolution from preneoplasia to lung adenocarcinoma (dated by TCRdb to the early 2020s). For the study in its entirety: HLA loss of heterozygosity was found in about 7% of AIS, roughly 15% of MIA and about a third of ADC lesions, and in no AAH lesions. Resected precursor lesions (AAH, AIS, MIA) and invasive adenocarcinomas were compared against paired morphologically normal lung tissue. Sample size was based on specimen availability rather than a prior power calculation. The overall cohort comprised 53 patients with pulmonary nodules who underwent surgical resection. The immune data were integrated with whole exome sequencing and methylation data from the same cohort of nodules. The study reported that about 100 samples were used for TCR sequencing. Class I HLA alleles were inferred from exome data with POLYSOLVER, and allele-specific HLA loss was detected with LOHHLA. The study combined immune gene expression, TCR sequencing and multiplex immunofluorescence to profile immune contexture across lung adenocarcinoma precursors and invasive adenocarcinoma. TCR sequencing data came from 45 to 60 patients.

The germline V gene (reference sequence) supplies CDR1 SGHNT and CDR2 YYREEE. Taken from cysteine to phenylalanine, the CDR3 has 16 residues. Of the read, only the CDR3 DNA is kept; its 48 bases are in frame from base 1. V drops 0 bases and J drops 3 bases, leaving 14 bases in between. The immunoSEQ hsTCRbeta Kit was used to sequence TCR beta CDR3 regions from DNA. The published analysis was carried out like this. TCR sequencing data were analysed with the ImmunoSEQ Analyzer. T cell clonality was defined as 1 minus Pielou's evenness computed on productive rearrangements. T cell diversity was measured with the inverse Simpson index on productive templates. T cell density was defined as TCR beta template counts normalized to usable DNA, with usable DNA estimated by amplifying and sequencing housekeeping genes. TCR metrics were compared across histologic stages using two-sided Kruskal-Wallis tests. TCRdb obtained this table from immuneACCESS and retained in-frame rearrangements with V and J assigned. These tables miss some clones; where compared with another copy, unresolved V genes account for less than half of the shortfall, and the remainder is unexplained. The V and J calls and clone size are taken from that table; D and trimming were inferred from the DNA. The sample table contains fewer than 13,000 clones; only one count was recorded for roughly 82% of them. In total, the top ten clones hold 2.5% to 4% of the sample.

This clone was recorded once. Its antigen is not yet known. No base quality information exists; no much larger clone differs at one position. The patients had resection in Japan or China between 2014 and 2017. Histologic diagnosis of each case was confirmed independently by two lung cancer pathologists on H&E slides. To enrich premalignant or tumor cells for nucleic acid extraction, macro-dissection was performed after pathologic assessment. DNA was isolated from FFPE tissue using the AllPrep DNA/RNA FFPE Kit. Broader findings and caveats from the paper: The findings reflected association rather than direct causation, and larger cohorts with long-term follow-up and longitudinal biopsies were considered necessary. Because all patients were from Japan and China, applicability to Western populations was uncertain. Normal lung showed the highest clonality, whereas later-stage lesions appeared to have higher T cell density and diversity but lower clonality. Compared with EGFR-mutant or double wild-type lesions, KRAS-mutant nodules had the highest T cell clonality. The highest top T cell clone frequencies were observed in normal lung, and a progressive decrease in top T cell clone frequencies appeared to occur from AAH through AIS, MIA and invasive adenocarcinoma.

The chain is made from TRBV5-4 and TRBJ2-3, with the D call perhaps TRBD1 or TRBD2, as 6 bases match in each case. The sequence came from a person aged 65-85 years with lung adenocarcinoma. The sequenced material came from FFPE minimally invasive lung adenocarcinoma tissue. Explained via the paper, the cell subset or site label denotes: micro-invasive lung adenocarcinoma (MIA). The DNA sequence is given as TGTGCCAGCAGCTTGGGAGGTAGGGGGAGGACAGATACGCAGTATTTT. Its protein product is CASSLGGRGRTDTQYF.